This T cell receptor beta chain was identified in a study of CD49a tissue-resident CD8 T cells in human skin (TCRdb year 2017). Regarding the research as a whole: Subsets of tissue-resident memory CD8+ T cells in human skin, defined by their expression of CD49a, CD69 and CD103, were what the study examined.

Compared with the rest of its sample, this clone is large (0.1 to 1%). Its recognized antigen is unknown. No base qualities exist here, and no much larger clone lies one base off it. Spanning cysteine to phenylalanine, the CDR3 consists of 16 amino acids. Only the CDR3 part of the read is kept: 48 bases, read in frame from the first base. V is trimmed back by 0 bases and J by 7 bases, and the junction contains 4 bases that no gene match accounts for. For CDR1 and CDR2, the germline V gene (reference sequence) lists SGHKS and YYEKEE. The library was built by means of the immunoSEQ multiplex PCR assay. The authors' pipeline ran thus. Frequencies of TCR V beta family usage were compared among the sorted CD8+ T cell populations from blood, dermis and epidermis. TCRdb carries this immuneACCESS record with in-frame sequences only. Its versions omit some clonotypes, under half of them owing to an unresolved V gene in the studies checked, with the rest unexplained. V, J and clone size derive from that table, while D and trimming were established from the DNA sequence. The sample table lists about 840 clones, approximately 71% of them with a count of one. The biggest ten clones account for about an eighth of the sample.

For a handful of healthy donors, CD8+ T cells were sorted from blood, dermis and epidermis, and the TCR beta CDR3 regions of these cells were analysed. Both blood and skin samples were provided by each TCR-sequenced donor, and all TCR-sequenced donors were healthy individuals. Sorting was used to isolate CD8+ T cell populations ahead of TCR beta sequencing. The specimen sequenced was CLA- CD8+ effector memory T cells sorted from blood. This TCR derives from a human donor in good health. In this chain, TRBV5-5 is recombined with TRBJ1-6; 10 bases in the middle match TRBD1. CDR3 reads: CASSLAGTGANSPLHF. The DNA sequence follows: TGTGCCAGCAGCTTGGCGGGGACAGGGGCGAATTCACCCCTCCACTTT.